Listed below are T cell receptor beta chains from one sample, sequenced in a study of response to subunit inactivated influenza vaccine. MiXCR, applied by TCRdb to the RT-PCR reads, yields one record per CDR3 protein. The sample has roughly 290,000 distinct CDR3 sequences, less than 25% seen once. Sequenced material: PBMCs from blood, taken approximately 20 months after vaccination. These receptors were taken from a man aged 45-69 years who received an inactivated influenza vaccine. The CDR3 runs from the conserved cysteine through the conserved F or W. The order of the fields is clone size, D gene, V gene, J gene, CDR3 protein, CDR3 DNA. A D gene is named only where the DNA matches it firmly. Expanded clones get a size class; other rows say once, few or many, or leave the size out.

clone_size: NA; d_call: NA; v_call: TRBV4-2; j_call: TRBJ2-2; cdr3_aa: CASSSSSNTGELFF; cdr3_nt: TGTGCCAGCAGCTCTAGCTCCAACACCGGGGAGCTGTTTTTT
clone_size: few; d_call: TRBD2; v_call: TRBV29-1; j_call: TRBJ2-3; cdr3_aa: CSVGLAASTDTQYF; cdr3_nt: TGCAGCGTCGGACTAGCGGCTAGCACAGATACGCAGTATTTT
clone_size: NA; d_call: TRBD1; v_call: TRBV12-3/TRBV12-4; j_call: TRBJ2-6; cdr3_aa: CASSLTGAIGANVLTF; cdr3_nt: TGTGCCAGCAGTTTGACAGGGGCAATCGGGGCCAACGTCCTGACTTTC
clone_size: many; d_call: TRBD2; v_call: TRBV4-3; j_call: TRBJ2-7; cdr3_aa: CASSQEWGLASGSYEQYF; cdr3_nt: TGCGCCAGCAGCCAAGAATGGGGATTGGCTAGCGGGAGCTACGAGCAGTACTTC
clone_size: NA; d_call: NA; v_call: TRBV5-6; j_call: TRBJ1-2; cdr3_aa: CASSLVRVPRGYTF; cdr3_nt: TGTGCCAGCAGCTTGGTCCGGGTCCCCCGGGGCTACACCTTC
clone_size: NA; d_call: NA; v_call: TRBV29-1; j_call: TRBJ2-7; cdr3_aa: CSVAIALSYEQYF; cdr3_nt: TGCAGCGTTGCTATCGCCCTCTCCTACGAGCAGTACTTC
clone_size: many; d_call: NA; v_call: TRBV30; j_call: TRBJ1-6; cdr3_aa: CAWSFQPNEPLHF; cdr3_nt: TGTGCCTGGAGCTTCCAGCCCAATGAACCCCTCCACTTT
clone_size: NA; d_call: NA; v_call: TRBV6-5; j_call: TRBJ1-4; cdr3_aa: CASSYGQGGMANEKLFF; cdr3_nt: TGTGCCAGCAGTTACGGGCAGGGAGGAATGGCTAATGAAAAACTGTTTTTT
clone_size: NA; d_call: NA; v_call: TRBV12-3/TRBV12-4; j_call: TRBJ1-2; cdr3_aa: CASSLAHRSYGYTF; cdr3_nt: TGTGCCAGCAGTTTAGCGCATAGGAGCTATGGCTACACCTTC
clone_size: NA; d_call: NA; v_call: TRBV7-2; j_call: TRBJ1-2; cdr3_aa: CASSLGWQTNYGYTF; cdr3_nt: TGTGCCAGCAGCTTAGGATGGCAGACAAACTATGGCTACACCTTC
clone_size: NA; d_call: NA; v_call: TRBV5-4; j_call: TRBJ2-5; cdr3_aa: CATSGTQETQYF; cdr3_nt: TGTGCCACCTCCGGGACCCAAGAGACCCAGTACTTC
clone_size: many; d_call: NA; v_call: TRBV5-1; j_call: TRBJ1-2; cdr3_aa: CASSEGISNYGYTF; cdr3_nt: TGCGCCAGCAGCGAGGGAATATCTAACTATGGCTACACCTTC
clone_size: few; d_call: NA; v_call: TRBV21-1; j_call: TRBJ1-5; cdr3_aa: CASSKDIGQGGNQPQHF; cdr3_nt: TGTGCCAGCAGCAAAGACATAGGACAGGGAGGCAATCAGCCCCAGCATTTT
clone_size: NA; d_call: NA; v_call: TRBV7-8; j_call: TRBJ1-4; cdr3_aa: CASSLHVNGRATNEKLFF; cdr3_nt: TGTGCCAGCAGCTTACACGTCAATGGAAGGGCAACTAATGAAAAACTGTTTTTT
clone_size: NA; d_call: NA; v_call: TRBV25-1; j_call: TRBJ1-1; cdr3_aa: CASSESVRMNTEAFF; cdr3_nt: TGTGCCAGCAGTGAATCTGTCAGAATGAACACTGAAGCTTTCTTT
clone_size: NA; d_call: NA; v_call: TRBV7-2; j_call: TRBJ1-2; cdr3_aa: CASSFPEGIYGYTF; cdr3_nt: TGTGCCAGCAGCTTTCCGGAGGGGATCTATGGCTACACCTTC
clone_size: few; d_call: NA; v_call: TRBV6-1; j_call: TRBJ1-5; cdr3_aa: CASSDPGPYQPQHF; cdr3_nt: TGTGCCAGCAGTGATCCAGGACCCTATCAGCCCCAGCATTTT
clone_size: NA; d_call: NA; v_call: TRBV20-1; j_call: TRBJ1-2; cdr3_aa: CSARSPYGYTF; cdr3_nt: TGCAGTGCTAGAAGCCCCTATGGCTACACCTTC
clone_size: NA; d_call: NA; v_call: TRBV28; j_call: TRBJ1-1; cdr3_aa: CASSRDGGTEAFF; cdr3_nt: TGTGCCAGCAGCCGGGACGGGGGGACTGAAGCTTTCTTT
clone_size: few; d_call: NA; v_call: TRBV19; j_call: TRBJ2-2; cdr3_aa: CASSITHGGSGELFF; cdr3_nt: TGTGCCAGTAGTATTACGCATGGGGGCAGCGGGGAGCTGTTTTTT
clone_size: NA; d_call: TRBD1; v_call: TRBV27; j_call: TRBJ1-1; cdr3_aa: CASSLRARGVWTEAFF; cdr3_nt: TGTGCCAGCAGTTTAAGGGCCAGGGGGGTTTGGACTGAAGCTTTCTTT
clone_size: many; d_call: NA; v_call: TRBV6-2/TRBV6-3; j_call: TRBJ2-7; cdr3_aa: CASTEAGSGYEQYF; cdr3_nt: TGTGCCAGCACCGAGGCGGGATCAGGGTACGAGCAGTACTTC
clone_size: few; d_call: TRBD2; v_call: TRBV6-2/TRBV6-3; j_call: TRBJ2-3; cdr3_aa: CASSYRRTSGSSDTQYF; cdr3_nt: TGTGCCAGCAGTTACAGGAGGACTAGCGGATCGTCGGATACGCAGTATTTT
clone_size: once; d_call: NA; v_call: TRBV3-1; j_call: TRBJ2-7; cdr3_aa: CASSQDSSLSYEQYF; cdr3_nt: TGTGCCAGCAGCCAAGACAGTTCCCTCTCCTACGAGCAGTACTTC
clone_size: NA; d_call: TRBD2; v_call: TRBV9; j_call: TRBJ2-3; cdr3_aa: CASSARVAGGTDTQYF; cdr3_nt: TGTGCCAGCAGCGCCCGGGTAGCGGGAGGCACAGATACGCAGTATTTT
clone_size: few; d_call: NA; v_call: TRBV5-1; j_call: TRBJ1-1; cdr3_aa: CASRRMNTEAFF; cdr3_nt: TGCGCCAGCAGGCGGATGAACACTGAAGCTTTCTTT
clone_size: NA; d_call: TRBD1; v_call: TRBV20-1; j_call: TRBJ2-7; cdr3_aa: CSARDFGTGFAEQYF; cdr3_nt: TGCAGTGCTAGAGACTTCGGGACAGGGTTCGCCGAGCAGTACTTC
clone_size: NA; d_call: NA; v_call: TRBV9; j_call: TRBJ1-3; cdr3_aa: CASSARHVSGNTIYF; cdr3_nt: TGTGCCAGCAGCGCGCGACACGTCTCTGGAAACACCATATATTTT
clone_size: NA; d_call: TRBD2; v_call: TRBV7-6; j_call: TRBJ2-3; cdr3_aa: CASSLLAGAQDTQYF; cdr3_nt: TGTGCCAGCAGCTTATTAGCGGGAGCGCAAGATACGCAGTATTTT
clone_size: few; d_call: NA; v_call: TRBV18; j_call: TRBJ1-2; cdr3_aa: CASSPGSGDYGYTF; cdr3_nt: TGTGCCAGCTCACCTGGATCGGGGGACTATGGCTACACCTTC
clone_size: few; d_call: NA; v_call: TRBV29-1; j_call: TRBJ2-3; cdr3_aa: CSVDTDTQYF; cdr3_nt: TGCAGCGTTGACACAGATACGCAGTATTTT
clone_size: few; d_call: NA; v_call: TRBV20-1; j_call: TRBJ2-5; cdr3_aa: CSASSANGKETQYF; cdr3_nt: TGCAGTGCTAGTAGCGCAAACGGGAAGGAGACCCAGTACTTC
clone_size: NA; d_call: TRBD1; v_call: TRBV20-1; j_call: TRBJ2-3; cdr3_aa: CSAKTGPGADTQYF; cdr3_nt: TGCAGTGCTAAGACAGGGCCCGGGGCAGATACGCAGTATTTT
clone_size: NA; d_call: NA; v_call: TRBV5-5; j_call: TRBJ1-1; cdr3_aa: CASREVPSYTEAFF; cdr3_nt: TGTGCCAGCAGGGAGGTACCCTCCTACACTGAAGCTTTCTTT
clone_size: once; d_call: TRBD1; v_call: TRBV4-1; j_call: TRBJ2-7; cdr3_aa: CASSQSQGDYEQYF; cdr3_nt: TGCGCCAGCAGCCAATCTCAGGGGGACTACGAGCAGTACTTC
clone_size: few; d_call: NA; v_call: TRBV12-3/TRBV12-4; j_call: TRBJ2-4; cdr3_aa: CASSPGNIQYF; cdr3_nt: TGTGCCAGCAGCCCCGGAAACATTCAGTACTTC
clone_size: few; d_call: TRBD1; v_call: TRBV20-1; j_call: TRBJ2-7; cdr3_aa: CSANSPRDSTYEQYF; cdr3_nt: TGCAGTGCCAACTCGCCCCGGGACAGTACCTACGAGCAGTACTTC
clone_size: NA; d_call: TRBD2; v_call: TRBV19; j_call: TRBJ2-3; cdr3_aa: CASRKTSGGAEDTQYF; cdr3_nt: TGTGCCAGTAGAAAGACTAGCGGGGGGGCCGAGGATACGCAGTATTTT
clone_size: few; d_call: NA; v_call: TRBV12-3/TRBV12-4; j_call: TRBJ1-4; cdr3_aa: CASSFGTNEKLFF; cdr3_nt: TGTGCCAGCAGTTTTGGGACTAATGAAAAACTGTTTTTT
clone_size: few; d_call: NA; v_call: TRBV5-1; j_call: TRBJ2-1; cdr3_aa: CASSLVQGAPNEQFF; cdr3_nt: TGCGCCAGCAGCTTGGTTCAGGGTGCCCCCAATGAGCAGTTCTTC
clone_size: few; d_call: NA; v_call: TRBV5-1; j_call: TRBJ2-1; cdr3_aa: CASSLGQTSFNEQFF; cdr3_nt: TGCGCCAGCAGCTTGGGCCAGACAAGCTTTAATGAGCAGTTCTTC
clone_size: few; d_call: NA; v_call: TRBV28; j_call: TRBJ2-1; cdr3_aa: CASSSARREQFF; cdr3_nt: TGTGCCAGCAGTTCCGCCAGGAGAGAGCAGTTCTTC
clone_size: few; d_call: TRBD1; v_call: TRBV11-2; j_call: TRBJ2-7; cdr3_aa: CASSLKGQGPYEQYF; cdr3_nt: TGTGCCAGCAGCTTAAAGGGACAGGGTCCCTACGAGCAGTACTTC
clone_size: few; d_call: NA; v_call: TRBV4-2; j_call: TRBJ1-4; cdr3_aa: CASSQDVGEKLFF; cdr3_nt: TGTGCCAGCAGCCAAGATGTAGGCGAAAAACTGTTTTTT
clone_size: NA; d_call: NA; v_call: TRBV19; j_call: TRBJ1-5; cdr3_aa: CASSIDQFLGQPQHF; cdr3_nt: TGTGCCAGTAGTATAGATCAATTTTTGGGGCAGCCCCAGCATTTT
clone_size: NA; d_call: NA; v_call: TRBV29-1; j_call: TRBJ1-1; cdr3_aa: CSVEPKLMNTEAFF; cdr3_nt: TGCAGCGTTGAACCGAAACTCATGAACACTGAAGCTTTCTTT
clone_size: many; d_call: TRBD1; v_call: TRBV4-1; j_call: TRBJ1-2; cdr3_aa: CASSQPGQGKYGYTF; cdr3_nt: TGCGCCAGCAGCCAACCGGGACAGGGAAAGTATGGCTACACCTTC